The next 18 T cell receptor beta chains were all read from a single sample in a study of blood T cell repertoires in COVID-19. Sequencing was performed with immunoSEQ multiplex PCR; in TCRdb, only in-frame clones are kept and a portion is missing. Altogether 150,000 to 170,000 clones are present, around 79% being singletons, with the ten largest covering under 2%. The sequenced material came from peripheral blood. Receptor source: a man of 80 years or more with acute or convalescent COVID-19.

This clone was detected many times. This chain uses TRBV5-6 with TRBJ1-2; no clear D. Germline assignment: CDR1 SGHDT and CDR2 YYEEEE. The CDR3 covers 15 residues. V shed 4 bases and J shed 1 base, with 14 bases lying between them. CDR3 loop: CASSGGLIFNYGYTF. The CDR3 DNA reads TGTGCCAGCAGCGGAGGACTGATATTTAACTATGGCTACACCTTC.

This sequence joins TRBV18 and TRBJ2-1; TRBD2 aligns across 11 bases. V trimming: 6 bases; J trimming: 10 bases; junction bases outside the gene matches: 8. The CDR3 has 14 residues. CDR1 and CDR2 (germline): KGHSH, LQKENI. CDR3 residues: CASSSGGAVNEQFF. The CDR3 coding sequence is TGTGCCAGCTCTAGCGGGGGGGCGGTGAACGAGCAGTTCTTC.

This chain uses TRBV9 with TRBJ2-5; 9 bases are a match to TRBD2. The CDR3 spans 18 residues. Germline CDR1 SGDLS, CDR2 YYNGEE. Trimming removed 0 bases from V and 5 bases from J; junction bases left unmatched: 14. In nucleotides, the CDR3 is TGTGCCAGCAGCGTAGCGGGAGGCGAGGCGGGGGGGCTGGAGACCCAGTACTTC. Translating it yields CASSVAGGEAGGLETQYF.

A single count supports this clone. CDR3 loop: CASRLPGQDNQPQHF. The CDR3 DNA sequence: TGTGCCAGCAGATTACCGGGACAGGACAATCAGCCCCAGCATTTT. The chain combines TRBV28 with TRBJ1-5; TRBD1 matches 8 bases. The CDR3 totals 15 residues. The germline V gene has CDR1 MDHEN and CDR2 SYDVKM. V lost 6 bases and J lost 3; bases outside the gene matches: 7.

The rearrangement links TRBV30 to TRBJ2-1; possibly TRBD2 for D (5 bases). The CDR3 spans 12 residues. Germline V gene data show CDR1 as GTSNPN and CDR2 as SVGIG (reference sequence). Trimming pared 0 bases from V and 8 bases from J, leaving 8 bases between. CDR3 sequence (DNA): TGTGCCTGGAGTGTGGGAGTCTATGAGCAGTTCTTC. Amino acid sequence: CAWSVGVYEQFF.

This rearrangement joins TRBV5-6 to TRBJ1-2; 7 bases are shared with TRBD1. V trimming: 2 bases; J trimming: 8 bases; junction bases outside the gene matches: 12. This CDR3 is 15 amino acids long. CDR1 is SGHDT, CDR2 YYEEEE, per germline. The CDR3 is CASSFRGQSLRGYTF. The CDR3 nucleotides are TGTGCCAGCAGCTTCCGGGGACAGTCGCTTAGGGGCTACACCTTC. Variable domain in full (rest from reference TRBV5-6 and TRBJ1-2): DAGVTQSPTHLIKTRGQQVTLRCSPKSGHDTVSWYQQALGQGPQFIFQYYEEEERQRGNFPDRFSGHQFPNYSSELNVNALLLGDSALYLCASSFRGQSLRGYTFGSGTRLTVV.

The genes are TRBV19 and TRBJ1-5; TRBD1 agrees at 8 bases. The V gene end was trimmed by 7 bases and the J gene end by 0 bases; junction bases not matched to a gene: 8. The CDR3 is 16 residues long. CDR1 is LNHDA and CDR2 is SQIVND in the germline V gene (reference sequence). The CDR3: CASNTQGDRSNQPQHF. In nucleotides, the CDR3 is TGTGCCAGTAACACACAGGGGGATCGTAGCAATCAGCCCCAGCATTTT.

The genes are TRBV20-1 and TRBJ1-2; D is perhaps TRBD1 (5 bases). CDR1 is DFQATT, CDR2 SNEGSKA, per germline (reference sequence). CDR3 size: 13 residues. V lost 3 bases and J 4 bases, leaving 12 bases between the germline ends. The CDR3 sequence: CSASAQGGYGYTF. CDR3 DNA: TGCAGTGCTAGTGCCCAGGGCGGCTATGGCTACACCTTC.

The chain recombines TRBV5-1 with TRBJ2-3, with 11 bases lining up with TRBD1. CDR1 is SGHRS, CDR2 YFSETQ, per germline. The V gene end was trimmed by 0 bases and the J gene end by 4 bases; junction bases not matched to a gene: 4. This CDR3 spans 16 amino acids. The DNA for the CDR3 is TGCGCCAGCAGCTTGGGGGACAGGGGGAGTGCAGATACGCAGTATTTT. This gives the protein CASSLGDRGSADTQYF.

This clone occurred once. CDR3 loop: CAWSLYAPSSYEQYF. The CDR3 DNA sequence: TGTGCCTGGAGTCTTTATGCCCCTAGCTCCTACGAGCAGTACTTC. The chain couples TRBV30 to TRBJ2-7; no clear D gene. The CDR3 is 15 residues long. In germline, CDR1 is GTSNPN, CDR2 SVGIG (reference sequence). V lost 2 bases, J lost 0 bases, and 14 bases lay in between.

The chain recombines TRBV6-1 with TRBJ2-7; 14 bases are a match to TRBD2. Looked up from germline, CDR1 is MNHNS and CDR2 is SASEGT. This CDR3 has 19 residues. V shed 4 bases, J shed 0 bases, and the junction held 11 bases outside the gene matches. The CDR3 reads CASSARGLAGGRSSYEQYV. In nucleotides, the CDR3 is TGTGCCAGCAGTGCTCGCGGACTAGCGGGGGGCCGGAGCTCCTACGAGCAGTACGTC.

The chain combines TRBV11-3 with TRBJ2-6; maybe TRBD1 (5 bases). This CDR3 contains 14 residues. Trimming removed 8 bases at V and 4 bases at J, with 12 bases between. From germline, CDR1 is SGHNT and CDR2 YENEEA. For the CDR3, the DNA is TGTGCCAGCCGGACAAGTATGGGGGCCAACGTCCTGACTTTC. Amino acid sequence: CASRTSMGANVLTF.

The V gene is TRBV9, the J gene TRBJ2-3; D is perhaps TRBD2 (6 bases). The length of the CDR3 is 16 residues. The germline V gene encodes CDR1 SGDLS and CDR2 YYNGEE. With 1 base removed from V and 0 bases from J, the gap between germline ends came to 12 bases. The CDR3 loop reads CASSVFPGLSTDTQYF. The CDR3 bases are TGTGCCAGCAGCGTATTCCCGGGACTCAGCACAGATACGCAGTATTTT.

This chain connects TRBV6-5 to TRBJ1-1; a weak D match, TRBD1 (6 bases). CDR1 is MNHEY, CDR2 SVGAGI, per germline. The CDR3 extends over 15 amino acids. With 4 bases removed from V and 7 bases from J, the gap between germline ends came to 19 bases. CDR3 nucleotide sequence: TGTGCCAGCAGTTCCCCTCACAGGGCTGGGGGTGAAGCTTTCTTT. It translates to CASSSPHRAGGEAFF.

This clone is medium-sized within its sample. This chain connects TRBV19 to TRBJ1-1; 7 nucleotides match TRBD1. Germline trimming cut 4 bases from V and 1 base from J; bases unmatched to any gene: 0. Germline V gene data show CDR1 as LNHDA and CDR2 as SQIVND (reference sequence). The CDR3 loop spans 13 amino acids. The CDR3 spells CASSRTGNTEAFF. CDR3 sequence (DNA): TGTGCCAGTAGTAGGACAGGGAACACTGAAGCTTTCTTT.

The V and J genes are TRBV11-3 and TRBJ1-6, with 9 nucleotides matching TRBD1. CDR3 length: 16 residues. CDR1 and CDR2 from the germline V gene are SGHNT and YENEEA. V lost 1 base to trimming and J lost 10 bases; unmatched junction nucleotides: 8. The DNA of the CDR3 is TGTGCCAGCAGCTTAGTAGGACAGGGGCTCAAGTCACCCCTCCACTTT. This translates into CASSLVGQGLKSPLHF.

This clone was seen once. The chain employs TRBV7-3 and TRBJ1-1; tentative D call: TRBD1 (5 bases). The germline V and J ends were trimmed by 2 bases and 0 bases, with 7 bases remaining between them. This CDR3 has 14 residues. The germline V gene encodes CDR1 SGHTA and CDR2 FQGTGA. The CDR3 DNA is TGTGCCAGCAGCTTACAGGGAATGAACACTGAAGCTTTCTTT. Amino acids: CASSLQGMNTEAFF. The full variable domain, rest sourced from reference TRBV7-3 and TRBJ1-1, is GAGVSQTPSNKVTEKGKYVELRCDPISGHTALYWYRQSLGQGPEFLIYFQGTGAADDSGLPNDRFFAVRPEGSVSTLKIQRTERGDSAVYLCASSLQGMNTEAFFGQGTRLTVV.

The chain couples TRBV5-1 to TRBJ1-3, with D tentatively TRBD1 (6 bases). V lost 1 base and J 2 bases, leaving 10 bases between the germline ends. CDR3 length equals 15 residues. Germline assignment: CDR1 SGHRS and CDR2 YFSETQ. The CDR3 DNA reads as TGCGCCAGCAGCTTGTCGGGGGGCACTGGAAACACCATATATTTT. This encodes CASSLSGGTGNTIYF.